This T cell receptor (beta chain) was retrieved from a study of blood T cell repertoires in COVID-19. Clones were sequenced by immunoSEQ multiplex PCR, and TCRdb holds only the in-frame ones, with some missing. The table lists 150,000 to 200,000 clones, 70% to 90% of them singletons. This clone appeared a single time. The junction departs from germline at one end; a sequencing error may be responsible. Germline CDR1 SGHRS, CDR2 YFSETQ. The CDR3 runs 15 residues. The chain carries TRBV5-1 and TRBJ2-7; 9 bases are a match to TRBD1. The sample consisted of peripheral blood. This TCR was sampled from a man aged 55-75 years with acute or convalescent COVID-19. CDR3 in amino acids: CASTLGDRDSYEQYF. CDR3 DNA sequence: TGCGCCAGCACCTTGGGGGACAGGGACTCCTACGAGCAGTACTTC.